A selection of T cell receptor beta chains follows, all from one sample in a study of blood T cell repertoires in COVID-19. Sequenced by immunoSEQ multiplex PCR; TCRdb stores in-frame clones only, minus some. The repertoire includes 90,000 to 150,000 clones, roughly three quarters of them detected once, and 6.5% to 9% sits in the top ten. Sequenced: peripheral blood. Source of these receptors: a human donor in a cohort sampled during active COVID-19. The CDR3 runs from the conserved cysteine through the conserved F or W. Fields, in order: V gene, clone size, J gene, D gene, CDR3 DNA, CDR3 protein. A D gene is named only where the DNA matches it firmly. A row's size may be missing; if present it is once, few, many or a size class.

TRBV9	-	TRBJ1-1	TRBD1	TGTGCCAGCAGCCTAAGACAGGGGCTGAACACTGAAGCTTTCTTT	CASSLRQGLNTEAFF
TRBV11-1	-	TRBJ1-1	-	TGTGCCAGCAGCTTACCAGGCTCCCGTGAAGCTTTCTTT	CASSLPGSREAFF
TRBV7-8	-	TRBJ1-2	-	TGTGCCAGCAGCTTATTCCCCAACAGGGAGTCGATCTATGGCTACACCTTC	CASSLFPNRESIYGYTF
TRBV2	-	TRBJ1-2	-	TGTGCCAGCACGTCGGAAGAGGCCGGAGGCTACACCTTC	CASTSEEAGGYTF
TRBV9	-	TRBJ2-7	-	TGTGCCAGCAGCGTCGCCTCCACAGGGTCCCCCTACGAGCAGTACTTC	CASSVASTGSPYEQYF
TRBV19	-	TRBJ2-6	TRBD2	TGTGCCAGTAGTATAGCGGGGGGGCTGACTGGGGCCAACGTCCTGACTTTC	CASSIAGGLTGANVLTF
TRBV11-3	-	TRBJ2-1	TRBD2	TGTGCCAGCAGCTTAGTTGATAGCGGGGAGGGGAATGAGCAGTTCTTC	CASSLVDSGEGNEQFF
TRBV24-1	-	TRBJ2-3	-	TGTGCCACCAGTGACACTAGGGGGACAGATACGCAGTATTTT	CATSDTRGTDTQYF
TRBV7-9	once	TRBJ1-5	-	TGTGCCAGCAGCTTAGGAGGTGGCAATCAGCCCCAGCATTTT	CASSLGGGNQPQHF
TRBV6-5	-	TRBJ1-5	TRBD1	TGTGCCAGCAGTCGCACAGGGGGCCGGAATCAGCCCCAGCATTTT	CASSRTGGRNQPQHF